A single sample gave rise to the 30 T cell receptor beta chains below, sequenced in a study of blood T cell repertoires in COVID-19. Sequenced by immunoSEQ multiplex PCR; TCRdb stores in-frame clones only, minus some. The sample records about 150,000 clones, 87% being singletons. Sequencing was performed on peripheral blood. These TCRs come from a woman aged 55-70 years with active or convalescent COVID-19.

The rearrangement links TRBV6-6 to TRBJ1-4; 8 bases are shared with TRBD1. This CDR3 spans 15 amino acids. J lost 8 bases, V lost 5 bases, and 10 bases had no gene match. Germline assignment: CDR1 MNHNY and CDR2 SVGAGI (reference sequence). The CDR3, as DNA: TGTGCCAGCAGTCCTAAACAGGGGGGAGGAGAAAAACTGTTTTTT. This translates into CASSPKQGGGEKLFF.

The chain recombines TRBV18 with TRBJ1-1; TRBD1 is a possible D gene (5 bases). The length of the CDR3 is 15 residues. Deletions cut 0 bases from V and 1 base from J, with 9 bases between. Germline CDR1 is KGHSH and CDR2 is LQKENI. CDR3 in DNA: TGTGCCAGCTCACCACCGGCAGGGCCGAACACTGAAGCTTTCTTT. Translating it yields CASSPPAGPNTEAFF.

This clone was seen only a few times. This sequence joins TRBV5-4 and TRBJ2-7, with TRBD1 as a possible D gene (6 bases). CDR1 SGHNT and CDR2 YYREEE come from the germline V gene (reference sequence). The V end was cut by 5 bases, the J end by 2 bases, with 11 bases between. This CDR3 has 13 amino acids. CDR3 sequence (DNA): TGTGCCAGCAGGGCCGGGACAACCTACGAGCAGTACTTC. Encoded protein: CASRAGTTYEQYF.

The sample holds one count of this clone. The rearrangement joins TRBV3-1 (or the pseudogene TRBV3-2) to TRBJ1-5, with 7 bases that match TRBD1. V lost 0 bases and J lost 3; bases outside the gene matches: 5. Germline loops: CDR1 LGHDT, CDR2 YNNKEL (reference sequence). The CDR3 is 16 residues long. CDR3 in amino acids: CASSQEGQDYNQPQHF. The CDR3 nucleotides are TGTGCCAGCAGCCAAGAAGGACAGGATTACAATCAGCCCCAGCATTTT.

This clone was detected a few times. V is TRBV12-3 or TRBV12-4 and J is TRBJ1-6; D perhaps matches TRBD1 (5 bases). The CDR3 sequence is 13 residues long. Trimming left V 1 base short and J 10 bases short, with 8 bases between. CDR3 amino acids: CASSLDGGSPLHF. The CDR3 DNA sequence: TGTGCCAGCAGTTTAGACGGGGGATCACCCCTCCACTTT.

The chain has TRBV9 and TRBJ2-1; 9 positions agree with TRBD2. The germline V gene encodes CDR1 SGDLS and CDR2 YYNGEE. V shed 3 bases and J 7 bases; nucleotides not matched to a gene: 11. The CDR3 sequence is 16 residues long. CDR3 in DNA: TGTGCCAGCAGCGCCCTTGGCGGGGGGGCCATAAATGAGCAGTTCTTC. It yields the protein CASSALGGGAINEQFF.

This chain links TRBV7-2 with TRBJ1-2; no reliable D call. The V end lost 3 bases, the J end lost 5 bases, and 7 bases lay between the germline ends. CDR1 SGHTA and CDR2 FQGNSA come from the germline V gene. This CDR3 is 12 amino acids long. CDR3 DNA: TGTGCCAGCAGCTTCGGACTGTATGGCTACACCTTC. Its translation is CASSFGLYGYTF.

The genes are TRBV30 and TRBJ1-2; 8 positions match TRBD1. The V gene end was trimmed by 8 bases and the J gene end by 4 bases; junction bases not matched to a gene: 12. This CDR3 is 14 amino acids long. CDR1 and CDR2 (germline): GTSNPN, SVGIG (reference sequence). This chain's CDR3 is CARTSTGALYGYTF. As DNA, the CDR3 is TGTGCCAGAACCTCGACAGGGGCGCTCTATGGCTACACCTTC.

In its sample, this clone was seen once. The gene calls are TRBV7-9 and TRBJ2-2; TRBD2 matches 7 bases. J was trimmed by 4 bases and V by 3 bases; bases with no gene match: 5. CDR3 length equals 15 residues. Germline V gene sequence: CDR1 SEHNR, CDR2 FQNEAQ (reference sequence). The CDR3 protein is CASSFDSGATGELFF. CDR3 DNA sequence: TGTGCCAGCAGCTTCGACAGCGGGGCCACCGGGGAGCTGTTTTTT.

This clone showed up just once. This rearrangement joins TRBV25-1 to TRBJ1-2; 10 nucleotides match TRBD1. CDR3 length: 16 amino acids. Germline-derived CDR1 and CDR2 are MGHDK and SYGVNS. V was pared by 5 bases and J by 0 bases, with 6 bases of the junction left unmatched. CDR3 DNA: TGTGCCAGCAGTAAGGGACAGGGGTCGGCTAACTATGGCTACACCTTC. This translates into CASSKGQGSANYGYTF.

The sample holds one count of this clone. The chain is built from TRBV5-4 and TRBJ1-5, with TRBD1 identical over 9 bases. The CDR3 extends over 18 amino acids. Per the germline V gene, CDR1 is SGHNT and CDR2 is YYREEE (reference sequence). Trimming removed 2 bases from V and 2 bases from J; junction bases left unmatched: 11. For the CDR3, the DNA is TGTGCCAGCAGCTTTGTAGGACAGGGGTCTGTGGGCAATCAGCCCCAGCATTTT. This encodes CASSFVGQGSVGNQPQHF.

This clone appeared a few times. The chain is built from TRBV27 and TRBJ2-1; D is possibly TRBD2 (7 bases). The CDR3 loop spans 15 amino acids. Deletions cut 2 bases from V and 2 bases from J, with 10 bases between. Germline CDR1 MNHEY, CDR2 SMNVEV (reference sequence). CDR3 DNA: TGTGCCAGCAGTTTAGGGGGGGGCGCCTACAATGAGCAGTTCTTC. Residues: CASSLGGGAYNEQFF.

This chain connects TRBV18 to TRBJ1-1, with no clear D. CDR3 length: 15 amino acids. Looked up from germline, CDR1 is KGHSH and CDR2 is LQKENI. V was cut by 3 bases and J by 2 bases, with 13 bases left in between. CDR3 sequence reads: CASSPYREQNTEAFF. Written as DNA, the CDR3 is TGTGCCAGCTCACCCTATAGGGAGCAAAACACTGAAGCTTTCTTT. The complete variable domain, with remaining parts taken from reference TRBV18 and TRBJ1-1, reads NAGVMQNPRHLVRRRGQEARLRCSPMKGHSHVYWYRQLPEEGLKFMVYLQKENIIDESGMPKERFSAEFPKEGPSILRIQQVVRGDSAAYFCASSPYREQNTEAFFGQGTRLTVV.

The chain is built from TRBV18 and TRBJ2-1; D is undetermined. This CDR3 has 13 amino acids. V was trimmed by 2 bases and J by 9 bases, leaving 11 bases between them. The germline CDR1 and CDR2 sequences are KGHSH and LQKENI. This CDR3 is CASSPAESGEQFF. In DNA form, the CDR3 reads TGTGCCAGCTCACCAGCCGAGTCCGGTGAGCAGTTCTTC.

The V gene is TRBV18, the J gene TRBJ2-2; D not certain. This CDR3 has 13 residues. Germline values: CDR1 KGHSH, CDR2 LQKENI. V lost 3 bases and J lost 8, with 10 bases in between. The CDR3 nucleotides are TGTGCCAGCTCACCTGCGTTGAGGGGGGAGCTGTTTTTT. Protein product: CASSPALRGELFF.

The V call is TRBV6-5, the J call TRBJ1-2, with D uncertain. The ends were cut back, 6 bases at V and 1 base at J, with 9 bases in the middle. CDR3 length equals 13 residues. CDR1 MNHEY and CDR2 SVGAGI come from the germline V gene. The CDR3 bases are TGTGCCAGCAGAGCCACAGTTAACTATGGCTACACCTTC. Translation: CASRATVNYGYTF.

The rearrangement joins TRBV19 to TRBJ1-5, with 11 positions matching TRBD1. The CDR3 extends over 14 amino acids. Germline V gene sequence: CDR1 LNHDA, CDR2 SQIVND (reference sequence). With 9 bases clipped from V and 7 bases from J, the junction kept 8 bases outside the gene matches. This chain's CDR3 is CASAGTGGTQPQHF. CDR3 nucleotides: TGTGCCAGCGCCGGGACAGGGGGTACGCAGCCCCAGCATTTT.

The J gene is TRBJ2-1, the V gene TRBV4-3; D remains ambiguous. This CDR3 comprises 13 residues. Germline V gives CDR1 LGHNA, CDR2 YSLEER. The V gene lost 0 bases and the J gene lost 9 bases, with 9 bases spanning the gap. Here the CDR3 reads CASSQEPRSEQFF. The CDR3 nucleotides are TGCGCCAGCAGCCAAGAACCGAGATCTGAGCAGTTCTTC.

The chain uses TRBV3-1 (or the pseudogene TRBV3-2) and TRBJ1-5; 9 bases match TRBD1. With 0 bases clipped from V and 3 bases from J, the junction kept 3 bases outside the gene matches. Germline CDR1 reads LGHDT; CDR2 reads YNNKEL (reference sequence). This CDR3 comprises 16 residues. The CDR3 DNA follows: TGTGCCAGCAGCCAAGATAGACAGGGGGACAATCAGCCCCAGCATTTT. Protein: CASSQDRQGDNQPQHF.

The rearrangement links TRBV30 to TRBJ2-7; unclear D gene. Germline CDR1 GTSNPN, CDR2 SVGIG (reference sequence). The CDR3 loop spans 13 amino acids. The germline V and J ends were trimmed by 1 base and 2 bases, with 9 bases remaining between them. The CDR3 nucleotides read TGTGCCTGGAGTGGCGTTCTTACCTACGAGCAGTACTTC. Protein: CAWSGVLTYEQYF.

The V gene is TRBV9, the J gene TRBJ2-7; 8 bases are a match to TRBD1. Per the germline V gene, CDR1 is SGDLS and CDR2 is YYNGEE. V was pared by 2 bases and J by 3 bases, with 4 bases of the junction left unmatched. CDR3 length equals 14 residues. The CDR3 DNA sequence: TGTGCCAGCAGCGTTTCTGGACAGGGCTACGAGCAGTACTTC. Encoded protein: CASSVSGQGYEQYF. The full variable domain, its missing parts supplied by reference TRBV9 and TRBJ2-7, is DSGVTQTPKHLITATGQRVTLRCSPRSGDLSVYWYQQSLDQGLQFLIQYYNGEERAKGNILERFSAQQFPDLHSELNLSSLELGDSALYFCASSVSGQGYEQYFGPGTRLTVT.

This clone was detected only a few times. The V gene is TRBV5-1, the J gene TRBJ1-5; possible D gene TRBD1, 6 bases. Looked up from germline, CDR1 is SGHRS and CDR2 is YFSETQ. V shed 4 bases and J shed 6 bases, with 11 bases lying between them. The CDR3 consists of 13 residues. This chain's CDR3 is CASSPAGAQPQHF. CDR3 DNA sequence: TGCGCCAGCAGCCCGGCAGGGGCTCAGCCCCAGCATTTT.

This chain joins TRBV13 and TRBJ1-2, with D possibly being TRBD1 (5 bases). CDR1 is PRHDT and CDR2 is FYEKMQ in the germline V gene (reference sequence). The CDR3 loop spans 15 amino acids. V was clipped by 2 bases and J by 8 bases, with 18 bases between them. CDR3 nucleotides: TGTGCCAGCAGCTTATTGGCAGGGTCTTGGGAAGGCTACACCTTC. It translates to CASSLLAGSWEGYTF. Full variable domain (remainder filled in from reference TRBV13 and TRBJ1-2): AAGVIQSPRHLIKEKRETATLKCYPIPRHDTVYWYQQGPGQDPQFLISFYEKMQSDKGSIPDRFSAQQFSDYHSELNMSSLELGDSALYFCASSLLAGSWEGYTFGSGTRLTVV.

The rearrangement joins TRBV18 to TRBJ2-5, with 9 bases aligning to TRBD2. The germline V gene has CDR1 KGHSH and CDR2 LQKENI. J was trimmed by 5 bases and V by 3 bases; bases with no gene match: 10. This CDR3 has 16 residues. CDR3 coding DNA: TGTGCCAGCTCACCGCCGGGAGCGGGGGGCCGGGAGACCCAGTACTTC. Translation: CASSPPGAGGRETQYF.

The J gene is TRBJ1-1, the V gene TRBV7-9; D unclear. From germline, CDR1 is SEHNR and CDR2 FQNEAQ (reference sequence). V lost 6 bases to trimming and J lost 1 base, with 15 bases between them. This CDR3 region has 15 residues. CDR3 DNA: TGTGCCAGCAGTCGCCGCGTCTCCGAGAACACTGAAGCTTTCTTT. This encodes CASSRRVSENTEAFF.

This chain connects TRBV7-8 to TRBJ1-4; D remains ambiguous. Per the germline V gene, CDR1 is SGHVS and CDR2 is FQNEAQ. The CDR3 is 15 amino acids. The V gene lost 4 bases and the J gene lost 0 bases, with 9 bases spanning the gap. In DNA form, the CDR3 reads TGTGCCAGCAGCTCACGACATTCAACTAATGAAAAACTGTTTTTT. It yields the protein CASSSRHSTNEKLFF.

The chain is built from TRBV3-1 (or the pseudogene TRBV3-2) and TRBJ1-5, with TRBD1 as a possible D gene (5 bases). Germline V CDR1 and CDR2: LGHDT, YNNKEL (reference sequence). This CDR3 is 14 amino acids long. V shed 3 bases and J shed 3 bases, with 9 bases lying between them. The CDR3 DNA reads as TGTGCCAGCAGCCAGGACATATACAATCAGCCCCAGCATTTT. Its protein product is CASSQDIYNQPQHF.

The J gene is TRBJ1-4, the V gene TRBV16; 10 nucleotides agree with TRBD1. The CDR3 runs to 15 residues. Germline V CDR1 and CDR2: KGHSY, FQNENV. Trimming cost V 4 bases and J 8 bases; bases outside gene matches: 7. The CDR3 DNA follows: TGTGCCAGCAGCCTCACGGGACAGGGGAGCGAAAAACTGTTTTTT. It specifies CASSLTGQGSEKLFF.

The chain combines TRBV6-5 with TRBJ2-1; tentatively, D is TRBD1 (6 bases). V lost 2 bases and J lost 3, with 11 bases in between. There are 15 residues in the CDR3. Germline V gene lookup returns CDR1 MNHEY and CDR2 SVGAGI. CDR3 region: CASSYTSTGYNEQFF. CDR3 bases: TGTGCCAGCAGTTACACCTCGACAGGCTACAATGAGCAGTTCTTC.

Here the CDR3 reads CASSAGHGPADTQYF. The CDR3 DNA reads TGTGCCAGTAGTGCAGGACATGGGCCCGCAGATACGCAGTATTTT. The chain has TRBV19 and TRBJ2-3; tentative D call: TRBD1 (5 bases). The V gene lost 5 bases and the J gene lost 4 bases, with 16 bases spanning the gap. CDR1 and CDR2 (germline): LNHDA, SQIVND (reference sequence). The CDR3 consists of 15 residues.